These T cell receptor beta chains were read from a single sample in a study of blood T cell repertoires in COVID-19. Assay used: immunoSEQ multiplex PCR; TCRdb lists only in-frame clones, some missing. Here the sample spans roughly 180,000 clones, around 77% being singletons. Sequencing used peripheral blood. Receptors were obtained from a man aged 60 to 75 with active or convalescent COVID-19. The CDR3 runs from the conserved cysteine through the conserved F or W. A D gene is named only where the DNA matches it firmly. For some rows the clone size is stated as once, few or many, or as a class when expanded; others skip it.

V	D	size	J	CDR3	DNA
TRBV6-6	NA	NA	TRBJ1-2	CASLYGRDYGYTF	TGTGCCAGCTTATATGGCAGGGACTATGGCTACACCTTC
TRBV3-1/TRBV3-2	NA	NA	TRBJ1-4	CASSQIGADALFF	TGTGCCAGCAGCCAGATAGGGGCCGATGCGCTGTTTTTT
TRBV7-9	TRBD2	NA	TRBJ2-5	CASTFSGSETQYF	TGTGCCAGCACCTTTAGCGGGAGTGAGACCCAGTACTTC
TRBV20-1	NA	few	TRBJ2-7	CSAPGMYEQYF	TGCAGTGCTCCGGGTATGTACGAGCAGTACTTC
TRBV6-5	TRBD2	few	TRBJ2-7	CASSRLAGDKWDF	TGTGCCAGCAGTCGACTAGCGGGGGACAAATGGGACTTC
TRBV10-2	NA	few	TRBJ1-1	CASKFRHMNTEAFF	TGCGCCAGCAAGTTCAGACACATGAACACTGAAGCTTTCTTT
TRBV9	TRBD1	once	TRBJ1-2	CASSTRQGSNGYTF	TGTGCCAGCAGCACTCGACAGGGTAGCAATGGCTACACCTTC
TRBV6-5	NA	once	TRBJ1-5	CASALGTDDQPQHF	TGTGCCAGCGCGCTCGGAACAGACGATCAGCCCCAGCATTTT
TRBV12-5	NA	NA	TRBJ2-1	CASGLVLSSEAYNEQFF	TGTGCTAGTGGTTTGGTATTATCTAGCGAGGCCTACAATGAGCAGTTCTTC
TRBV19	TRBD2	once	TRBJ2-7	CASSTSGSGRPYEQYF	TGTGCCAGTAGTACCTCGGGTAGCGGGAGACCCTACGAGCAGTACTTC
TRBV19	TRBD1	NA	TRBJ2-2	CASSSLIRTGHTGELFF	TGTGCCAGTAGTAGTTTAATTCGGACAGGGCACACCGGGGAGCTGTTTTTT
TRBV19	TRBD2	NA	TRBJ2-5	CASSLGLAGGETQYF	TGTGCCAGTAGTCTCGGACTAGCGGGAGGGGAGACCCAGTACTTC
TRBV28	NA	NA	TRBJ2-6	CASSVDRSGANVLTF	TGTGCCAGCAGTGTAGACAGGAGTGGGGCCAACGTCCTGACTTTC
TRBV19	NA	NA	TRBJ1-3	CASSIAFGTPGNTIYF	TGTGCCAGTAGTATAGCCTTCGGGACACCTGGAAACACCATATATTTT
TRBV5-1	NA	NA	TRBJ2-3	CASSLAGITDTQYF	TGCGCCAGCAGCTTGGCGGGAATTACAGATACGCAGTATTTT
TRBV29-1	TRBD1	NA	TRBJ2-1	CSVHPGQGWDEQFF	TGCAGCGTCCACCCGGGACAGGGCTGGGATGAGCAGTTCTTC
TRBV5-1	TRBD1	NA	TRBJ2-1	CASSPGDRGLYEQFF	TGCGCCAGCAGCCCTGGGGACAGGGGGCTCTATGAGCAGTTCTTC
TRBV28	NA	few	TRBJ1-5	CASSLVGGYSNQPQHF	TGTGCCAGCAGTTTGGTGGGAGGCTATAGCAATCAGCCCCAGCATTTT
TRBV24-1	TRBD1	once	TRBJ2-5	CATSDFRQGVEETQYF	TGTGCCACCAGTGATTTTAGGCAGGGGGTAGAAGAGACCCAGTACTTC
TRBV3-1/TRBV3-2	NA	NA	TRBJ2-4	CASSQSSVVNIQYF	TGTGCCAGCAGCCAGAGTAGTGTTGTAAACATTCAGTACTTC
TRBV29-1	TRBD1	NA	TRBJ2-3	CSVQGVTDTQYF	TGCAGCGTACAGGGGGTCACAGATACGCAGTATTTT
TRBV5-6	TRBD1	NA	TRBJ1-1	CASSDDRGRIGNTEAFF	TGTGCCAGCAGCGACGACAGGGGGCGAATAGGGAACACTGAAGCTTTCTTT
TRBV28	TRBD1	NA	TRBJ1-1	CASSPRQGNTEAFF	TGTGCCAGCAGTCCTCGACAGGGGAACACTGAAGCTTTCTTT
TRBV28	TRBD2	NA	TRBJ2-3	CASVVGGSRDTQYF	TGTGCCAGCGTCGTTGGCGGGAGTCGCGATACGCAGTATTTT
TRBV6-2/TRBV6-3	NA	medium-sized	TRBJ1-1	CASSPPPGGHTEAFF	TGTGCCAGCAGCCCTCCCCCCGGGGGGCACACTGAAGCTTTCTTT
TRBV5-5	NA	NA	TRBJ2-7	CASSSSTTITYEQYF	TGTGCCAGCAGCTCTTCAACGACTATCACCTACGAGCAGTACTTC
TRBV28	TRBD1	NA	TRBJ2-7	CASRPGGQGLYEQYF	TGTGCCAGCAGGCCAGGAGGACAGGGGCTCTACGAGCAGTACTTC
TRBV27	NA	NA	TRBJ2-7	CASSSTGSRSYEQYF	TGTGCCAGCAGTTCTACAGGGTCTCGCTCCTACGAGCAGTACTTC
TRBV11-2	NA	once	TRBJ2-5	CASSLNRGGEETQYF	TGTGCCAGCAGCCTCAACAGGGGCGGGGAGGAGACCCAGTACTTC
TRBV28	NA	few	TRBJ1-2	CASFTQGGYGYTF	TGTGCCAGCTTCACGCAAGGAGGCTATGGCTACACCTTC
TRBV6-5	TRBD1	once	TRBJ1-6	CASSSGTGSHNSPLHF	TGTGCCAGCAGTTCCGGGACAGGGAGCCATAATTCACCCCTCCACTTT
TRBV30	TRBD2	NA	TRBJ2-1	CAWSAGLAVNNEQFF	TGTGCCTGGAGCGCCGGACTAGCGGTTAACAATGAGCAGTTCTTC
TRBV29-1	NA	NA	TRBJ1-3	CSVDSGGGTIYF	TGCAGCGTTGACAGCGGGGGGGGCACCATATATTTT
TRBV6-5	TRBD2	NA	TRBJ2-3	CASSYGTSGSTDTQYF	TGTGCCAGCAGTTATGGGACTAGCGGGAGTACAGATACGCAGTATTTT
TRBV11-2	TRBD2	NA	TRBJ2-4	CASSFAGGENIQYF	TGTGCCAGCAGCTTTGCGGGAGGGGAAAACATTCAGTACTTC
TRBV18	TRBD1	once	TRBJ1-1	CASSPKTGGNTEAFF	TGTGCCAGCTCACCCAAGACAGGGGGGAACACTGAAGCTTTCTTT
TRBV27	NA	NA	TRBJ2-7	CASSLRANGRYEQYF	TGTGCCAGCAGTTTGAGGGCGAATGGTAGGTACGAGCAGTACTTC
TRBV6-2/TRBV6-3	NA	once	TRBJ1-5	CASSSLGRIQPQHF	TGTGCCAGCAGTTCCCTGGGCAGAATTCAGCCCCAGCATTTT
TRBV9	NA	NA	TRBJ2-1	CASSVGSVGEREQFF	TGTGCCAGCAGCGTAGGGTCGGTGGGAGAGCGGGAGCAGTTCTTC
TRBV24-1	NA	NA	TRBJ2-7	CATSGPAGYEQYF	TGTGCCACCAGTGGGCCGGCGGGGTACGAGCAGTACTTC
TRBV5-6	TRBD1	NA	TRBJ2-5	CASSPSGGSGETQYF	TGTGCCAGCAGCCCCTCAGGGGGCTCGGGAGAGACCCAGTACTTC
TRBV19	NA	NA	TRBJ2-7	CASSNPDSIVEQYF	TGTGCCAGTAGCAACCCCGACAGTATCGTCGAGCAGTACTTC
TRBV7-8	TRBD2	NA	TRBJ2-5	CASNHGGLAGPLGETQYF	TGTGCCAGCAACCATGGTGGACTAGCGGGACCTTTAGGAGAGACCCAGTACTTC
TRBV28	NA	NA	TRBJ2-1	CASKTAHSYNEQFF	TGTGCCAGTAAGACAGCGCACTCCTACAATGAGCAGTTCTTC
TRBV24-1	NA	NA	TRBJ2-1	CATSDLGGAADEQFF	TGTGCCACCAGTGACCTGGGGGGGGCCGCTGATGAGCAGTTCTTC
TRBV2	NA	NA	TRBJ1-5	CASSEPLNQPQHF	TGTGCCAGCAGTGAACCCCTTAATCAGCCCCAGCATTTT
TRBV9	TRBD2	NA	TRBJ2-1	CASSVGASGFSYNEQFF	TGTGCCAGCAGCGTAGGGGCTAGCGGGTTCTCCTACAATGAGCAGTTCTTC
TRBV2	NA	NA	TRBJ2-1	CASTLMRAEQFF	TGTGCCAGCACCCTGATGAGGGCTGAGCAGTTCTTC
TRBV9	TRBD1	NA	TRBJ1-5	CASSLDRGPNFNQPQHF	TGTGCCAGCAGCTTGGACAGGGGTCCCAACTTCAATCAGCCCCAGCATTTT
TRBV29-1	TRBD1	many	TRBJ2-7	CSVGDRGIVYEQYF	TGCAGCGTTGGGGACAGGGGAATTGTATACGAGCAGTACTTC
TRBV4-2	NA	NA	TRBJ2-1	CASSAGPHNEQFF	TGTGCCAGCAGCGCGGGACCTCACAATGAGCAGTTCTTC
TRBV5-4	NA	NA	TRBJ2-7	CASSYGIARTYEQYF	TGTGCCAGCAGCTACGGGATAGCGAGGACCTACGAGCAGTACTTC